These 27 T cell receptor beta chains share one sample of origin, sequenced in a study of beta chain features in type 1 diabetes. TCRB transcripts that were expressed got sequenced, as all of the isolated RNA had been reverse transcribed. Generated by immunoSEQ multiplex PCR, the TCRdb table keeps only in-frame clones and is missing some. The sample gives some 410,000 clones, approximately 13% of which show up once; roughly 0.033% is in the top ten. Material for sequencing was naive CD4+ T cells from blood. These receptors all stem from a man aged 30-40 years in good health.

Details on this clone: A read error may explain this, as a much larger clone is one base away. This specimen includes other DNA sequences encoding the same CDR3. The V gene is TRBV30, the J gene TRBJ1-5; D not resolved. V dropped 3 bases and J dropped 0 bases, with 6 bases sitting between them. The CDR3 has 13 residues. Germline CDR1 reads GTSNPN; CDR2 reads SVGIG (reference sequence). The chain's CDR3 is CAWSSDSNQPQHF. In nucleotides, the CDR3 is TGTGCCTGGAGCAGTGATAGCAATCAGCCCCAGCATTTT.

The V and J genes are TRBV7-2 and TRBJ2-3, with TRBD1 matching 7 bases. The length of the CDR3 is 13 residues. V shed 3 bases, J shed 9 bases, and the junction held 6 bases outside the gene matches. The germline V gene encodes CDR1 SGHTA and CDR2 FQGNSA. CDR3 protein: CASSLSRDRTQYF. The CDR3 DNA reads TGTGCCAGCAGCTTGTCTCGGGACAGAACGCAGTATTTT.

This clone has just a few counts. The chain has TRBV9 and TRBJ1-5; D gene ambiguous. The length of the CDR3 is 15 residues. The germline V and J ends were trimmed by 3 bases and 2 bases, with 12 bases remaining between them. Germline loops: CDR1 SGDLS, CDR2 YYNGEE. Here the CDR3 reads CASSASPGGNQPQHF. CDR3 nucleotide sequence: TGTGCCAGCAGCGCGAGTCCAGGAGGCAATCAGCCCCAGCATTTT.

The J gene is TRBJ2-3, the V gene TRBV9, with TRBD2 identical over 8 bases. Unmatched junction bases numbered 1, after V lost 1 base and J lost 0 bases. This CDR3 is built from 15 residues. Looked up from germline, CDR1 is SGDLS and CDR2 is YYNGEE. The CDR3 here is CASSVSGSSTDTQYF. The CDR3 DNA is TGTGCCAGCAGCGTAAGCGGGAGTAGCACAGATACGCAGTATTTT.

This clone was seen a few times. The chain links TRBV25-1 to TRBJ1-2; no clear D. This CDR3 is built from 14 residues. Trimming pared 6 bases from V and 7 bases from J, leaving 18 bases between. The germline V gene encodes CDR1 MGHDK and CDR2 SYGVNS. CDR3 in amino acids: CASRTPGELSGYTF. In DNA form, the CDR3 reads TGTGCCAGCAGGACCCCTGGGGAATTGAGTGGCTACACCTTC.

The V gene is TRBV27, the J gene TRBJ1-1, with a tentative D call TRBD1 (5 bases). The V end lost 8 bases, the J end lost 1 base, and 14 bases lay between the germline ends. This CDR3 region has 14 residues. Germline CDR1 reads MNHEY; CDR2 reads SMNVEV (reference sequence). In DNA form, the CDR3 reads TGTGCCAGCGCCTGGGCGGGGGAGAACACTGAAGCTTTCTTT. As protein: CASAWAGENTEAFF.

The rearrangement uses TRBV2 and TRBJ1-1; no clear D gene. The CDR3 totals 11 residues. Germline-derived CDR1 and CDR2 are SNHLY and FYNNEI. V dropped 8 bases and J dropped 2 bases, with 6 bases sitting between them. CDR3 in amino acids: CASAGNTEAFF. The CDR3 DNA is TGTGCCAGCGCAGGTAACACTGAAGCTTTCTTT.

This clone was seen a single time. The V gene is TRBV7-2, the J gene TRBJ2-3; 7 nucleotides agree with TRBD2. V lost 1 base and J lost 11; bases outside the gene matches: 9. Germline CDR1 is SGHTA and CDR2 is FQGNSA. CDR3 length: 14 amino acids. The CDR3 DNA sequence: TGTGCCAGCAGCTTAGGGACTAGTGGCATAGGGCAGTATTTT. Encoded protein: CASSLGTSGIGQYF.

The genes are TRBV28 and TRBJ2-1; tentatively, D is TRBD1 or TRBD2 (6 bases each). Germline V gene data show CDR1 as MDHEN and CDR2 as SYDVKM. This CDR3 comprises 17 residues. The V gene lost 6 bases and the J gene lost 3 bases, with 21 bases spanning the gap. CDR3 coding DNA: TGTGCCAGCAGCCGCCCCTTCGGGGGCGCTAACTACAATGAGCAGTTCTTC. Translated, it gives CASSRPFGGANYNEQFF.

DNA for the CDR3: TGTGCCAGCAGCCAAGATGGAACAGCCTGGGACTATGGCTACACCTTC. Amino acid sequence: CASSQDGTAWDYGYTF. The chain couples TRBV14 to TRBJ1-2; D remains ambiguous. The CDR3 has 16 amino acids. V gave up 0 bases and J gave up 3 bases, with 14 bases separating them. Per the germline V gene, CDR1 is SGHDN and CDR2 is FVKESK. The full variable domain, rest sourced from reference TRBV14 and TRBJ1-2, is EAGVTQFPSHSVIEKGQTVTLRCDPISGHDNLYWYRRVMGKEIKFLLHFVKESKQDESGMPNNRFLAERTGGTYSTLKVQPAELEDSGVYFCASSQDGTAWDYGYTFGSGTRLTVV.

This clone has more than one count but fewer than ten. The V call is TRBV7-9, the J call TRBJ2-7; D call uncertain. This CDR3 comprises 13 residues. Trimming cost V 3 bases and J 2 bases, with 8 bases left between them. Germline values: CDR1 SEHNR, CDR2 FQNEAQ (reference sequence). CDR3 DNA: TGTGCCAGCAGCTTGGCAGCTCCCTACGAGCAGTACTTC. Protein product: CASSLAAPYEQYF.

J is TRBJ1-1 and V is TRBV7-6; 9 nucleotides align to TRBD1. CDR3 length: 16 amino acids. V gave up 1 base and J gave up 3 bases; unmatched junction bases: 6. Germline V lookup: CDR1 SGHVS, CDR2 FNYEAQ. The CDR3 DNA reads TGTGCCAGCAGCTTAGACAGGGGGCCATTTTACACTGAAGCTTTCTTT. This codes for CASSLDRGPFYTEAFF. The whole variable domain, remainder taken from reference TRBV7-6 and TRBJ1-1, is GAGVSQSPRYKVTKRGQDVALRCDPISGHVSLYWYRQALGQGPEFLTYFNYEAQQDKSGLPNDRFSAERPEGSISTLTIQRTEQRDSAMYRCASSLDRGPFYTEAFFGQGTRLTVV.

The chain couples TRBV28 to TRBJ1-5; D gene unclear. This CDR3 region has 13 residues. Looked up from germline, CDR1 is MDHEN and CDR2 is SYDVKM. The ends were cut back, 2 bases at V and 4 bases at J, with 6 bases in the middle. The CDR3, as DNA: TGTGCCAGCAGTTTAGACACTAATCAGCCCCAGCATTTT. This translates into CASSLDTNQPQHF.

Only a few counts were recorded for this clone. The chain joins TRBV7-2 to TRBJ2-1; TRBD2 agrees at 7 bases. The length of the CDR3 is 15 residues. Trimming cost V 6 bases and J 7 bases; bases outside gene matches: 12. CDR1 SGHTA and CDR2 FQGNSA come from the germline V gene. As DNA, the CDR3 is TGTGCCAGCAGTCAGCGGGGCCCTACTGTGAATGAGCAGTTCTTC. It encodes CASSQRGPTVNEQFF.

The CDR3 protein is CASSPTDLAKNIQYF. In DNA form, the CDR3 reads TGTGCCAGCTCACCAACTGACCTAGCCAAAAACATTCAGTACTTC. The chain uses TRBV18 and TRBJ2-4, with no clear D. V lost 2 bases to trimming and J lost 0 bases, with 8 bases between them. Germline V gene lookup returns CDR1 KGHSH and CDR2 LQKENI. The CDR3 length is 15 residues.

The table lists this clone with a few counts. Other nucleotide sequences in the sample specify the same CDR3. The V call is TRBV29-1, the J call TRBJ2-5; 7 bases line up with TRBD1. Unmatched junction bases numbered 11, after V lost 4 bases and J lost 0 bases. This CDR3 spans 16 amino acids. Germline CDR1 and CDR2: SQVTM and ANQGSEA. Written as DNA, the CDR3 is TGCAGCGTTGTTGGTCCGTGGACAGGTCACCAAGAGACCCAGTACTTC. It codes for CSVVGPWTGHQETQYF. The full variable domain, its missing parts supplied by reference TRBV29-1 and TRBJ2-5, is SAVISQKPSRDICQRGTSLTIQCQVDSQVTMMFWYRQQPGQSLTLIATANQGSEATYESGFVIDKFPISRPNLTFSTLTVSNMSPEDSSIYLCSVVGPWTGHQETQYFGPGTRLLVL.

This clone was counted only a few times. The chain links TRBV7-8 to TRBJ2-7, with D perhaps TRBD1 (6 bases). The ends were cut back, 4 bases at V and 3 bases at J, with 13 bases in the middle. Germline V gives CDR1 SGHVS, CDR2 FQNEAQ. The CDR3 covers 14 residues. The CDR3 DNA is TGTGCCAGCAGCTCAAGGACAGTCCTCTACGAGCAGTACGTC. Translation: CASSSRTVLYEQYV.

V is TRBV7-2 and J is TRBJ2-3; TRBD1 agrees at 7 bases. Trimming removed 0 bases from V and 2 bases from J; junction bases left unmatched: 5. Germline V CDR1 and CDR2: SGHTA, FQGNSA. The CDR3 totals 16 residues. The CDR3, as DNA: TGTGCCAGCAGCTTAGCAGGGGGCGGTCACACAGATACGCAGTATTTT. The encoded protein is CASSLAGGGHTDTQYF.

The rearrangement links TRBV2 to TRBJ1-5; D perhaps matches TRBD1 (6 bases). Germline lookup yields CDR1 SNHLY and CDR2 FYNNEI. There are 14 residues in the CDR3. The V end lost 6 bases, the J end lost 1 base, and 10 bases lay between the germline ends. CDR3 nucleotides: TGTGCCAGCAGCCTCGGACAGAGCAATCAGCCCCAGCATTTT. The encoded protein is CASSLGQSNQPQHF.

The chain combines TRBV4-3 with TRBJ1-6; D unclear. Germline assignment: CDR1 LGHNA and CDR2 YSLEER. Trimming took 3 bases from V and 6 from J, leaving 12 bases between them. This CDR3 has 15 amino acids. The CDR3 DNA follows: TGCGCCAGCAGCCACAGACGTTCCGTTAATTCACCCCTCCACTTT. Protein product: CASSHRRSVNSPLHF.

This chain connects TRBV10-3 to TRBJ1-1; D remains unclear. Germline CDR1 ENHRY, CDR2 SYGVKD. V was trimmed by 3 bases and J by 1 base, leaving 9 bases between them. CDR3 length: 14 amino acids. The CDR3 protein is CAISDLGGNTEAFF. The CDR3 region has the DNA TGTGCCATCAGTGATCTGGGCGGGAACACTGAAGCTTTCTTT.

Many counts were recorded for this clone. The chain links TRBV19 to TRBJ2-6; 7 bases line up with TRBD1. The V and J ends lost 3 bases and 4 bases, in that order; junction bases with no gene match: 3. The germline CDR1 and CDR2 sequences are LNHDA and SQIVND (reference sequence). The CDR3 has 15 residues. In nucleotides, the CDR3 is TGTGCCAGTAGTATGACAGGGTTCGGGGCCAACGTCCTGACTTTC. It is translated as CASSMTGFGANVLTF.

The J gene is TRBJ2-3, the V gene TRBV29-1; the D gene is possibly TRBD2 (5 bases). V was trimmed by 4 bases and J by 5 bases, leaving 16 bases between them. Germline loops: CDR1 SQVTM, CDR2 ANQGSEA. This CDR3 region has 14 residues. This CDR3 reads CSVAAPLRGDTQYF. DNA of the CDR3: TGCAGCGTTGCAGCACCTCTTCGGGGAGATACGCAGTATTTT.

This clone was recorded a few times. V usage is TRBV18 and J usage is TRBJ2-1; TRBD2 agrees at 9 bases. The CDR3 covers 15 residues. Trimming removed 6 bases from V and 4 bases from J; junction bases left unmatched: 7. Germline V CDR1 and CDR2: KGHSH, LQKENI. The CDR3 loop is CASSPDLAGYNEQFF. In nucleotides, the CDR3 is TGTGCCAGCTCCCCCGATCTAGCGGGGTACAATGAGCAGTTCTTC.

There are a few counts of this clone. The J gene is TRBJ1-1, the V gene TRBV5-4; 8 bases line up with TRBD1. The CDR3 runs to 15 residues. Germline loops: CDR1 SGHNT, CDR2 YYREEE (reference sequence). After removal of 0 bases from V and 1 base from J, the junction contained 2 bases not matched to a gene. In DNA, the CDR3 is TGTGCCAGCAGCTTGGCCGGGACAGGGAACACTGAAGCTTTCTTT. This gives the protein CASSLAGTGNTEAFF.

This clone is a singleton in its sample. J is TRBJ2-1 and V is TRBV11-2; 10 bases match TRBD2. Trimming at V came to 6 bases and at J to 3 bases, leaving 11 bases not matched to a gene. This CDR3 has 17 amino acids. Germline loops: CDR1 SGHAT, CDR2 FQNNGV. CDR3 loop: CASRGVLAGVFYNEQFF. In nucleotides, the CDR3 is TGTGCCAGCAGAGGTGTCCTAGCGGGGGTTTTCTACAATGAGCAGTTCTTC.

On this clone: The missing conserved phenylalanine or tryptophan at the end of this CDR3 makes a read error likely. The DNA is omitted, as the CDR3 cannot be located on it reliably, and the CDR3 follows TCRdb's listing. This rearrangement joins TRBV27 to TRBJ1-2. 11 amino acids form the CDR3, both terminal residues included. Germline V gene sequence: CDR1 MNHEY, CDR2 SMNVEV (reference sequence). CDR3: CASSFPFGAWD.